The 2 T cell receptor beta chains given below trace back to one sample, sequenced in a study of T cell responses to AZD1222 COVID-19 vaccine. The repertoire was sequenced with immunoSEQ multiplex PCR; TCRdb's copy has only in-frame clones and lacks some. This sample has about 100,000 clones, with roughly 86% found just once. The source was peripheral blood, collected on day 0 of MenACWY control vaccination. Receptors originate from an adult in good health.

A note on this clone: Additional DNA sequences in this sample encode the identical CDR3. This chain uses TRBV28 with TRBJ1-1; a possible D gene is TRBD1 (5 bases). Germline-derived CDR1 and CDR2 are MDHEN and SYDVKM. Trimming stripped 6 bases from V and 5 bases from J, with 13 bases between. The length of the CDR3 is 13 residues. The CDR3 reads CASSLGGETEAFF. CDR3 sequence (DNA): TGTGCCAGCAGCCTCGGAGGGGAGACTGAAGCTTTCTTT.

The J gene is TRBJ1-1, the V gene TRBV10-3, with D unresolved. CDR3 size: 14 residues. Looked up from germline, CDR1 is ENHRY and CDR2 is SYGVKD. The germline V and J ends were trimmed by 4 bases and 6 bases, with 15 bases remaining between them. CDR3 in amino acids: CAISAGQAPPEAFF. The DNA for the CDR3 is TGTGCCATCAGTGCGGGCCAAGCCCCCCCTGAAGCTTTCTTT.